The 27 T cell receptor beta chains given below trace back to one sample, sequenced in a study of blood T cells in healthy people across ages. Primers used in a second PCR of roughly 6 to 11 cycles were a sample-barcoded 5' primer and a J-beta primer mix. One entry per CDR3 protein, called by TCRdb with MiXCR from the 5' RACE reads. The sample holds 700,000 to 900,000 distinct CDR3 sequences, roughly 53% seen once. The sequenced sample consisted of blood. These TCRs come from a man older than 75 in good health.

The CDR3: CASSLSIRGYTF. The CDR3 DNA is TGTGCCAGCAGTTTATCAATTCGGGGCTACACCTTC. The rearrangement uses TRBV2 and TRBJ1-2; D gene uncertain. The CDR3 is made up of 12 amino acids. V was shortened by 5 bases and J by 8 bases, with 12 bases between the two germline ends. Germline V gene sequence: CDR1 SNHLY, CDR2 FYNNEI.

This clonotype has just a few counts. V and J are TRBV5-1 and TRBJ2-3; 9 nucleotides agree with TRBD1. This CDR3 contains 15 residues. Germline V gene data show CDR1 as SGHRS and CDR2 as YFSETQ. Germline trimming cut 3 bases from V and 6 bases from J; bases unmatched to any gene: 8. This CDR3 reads CASSWPGTGIDTQYF. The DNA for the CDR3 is TGCGCCAGCAGCTGGCCCGGGACAGGGATCGATACGCAGTATTTT.

CDR3 nucleotide sequence: TGTGCCACCAGCGGGGGAGGACGAGCGGGAGAGCACAGAGACGCGTATTTT. Its translation is CATSGGGRAGEHRDAYF. The rearrangement joins TRBV15 to TRBJ2-3, with 8 bases fitting TRBD2. This CDR3 has 17 amino acids. V shed 5 bases, J shed 14 bases, and the junction held 24 bases outside the gene matches. Germline V gives CDR1 LNHNV, CDR2 YYDKDF (reference sequence).

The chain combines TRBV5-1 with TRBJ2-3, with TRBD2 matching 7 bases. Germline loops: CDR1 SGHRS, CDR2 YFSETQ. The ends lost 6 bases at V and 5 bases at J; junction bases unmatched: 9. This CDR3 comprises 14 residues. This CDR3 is CASTASGPRDTQYF. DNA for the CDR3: TGCGCCAGCACGGCTAGCGGTCCACGAGATACGCAGTATTTT.

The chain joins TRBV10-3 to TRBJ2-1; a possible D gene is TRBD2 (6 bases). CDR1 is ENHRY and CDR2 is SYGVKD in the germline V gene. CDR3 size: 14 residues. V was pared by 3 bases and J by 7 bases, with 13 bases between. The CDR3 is CAISETAGTNEQFF. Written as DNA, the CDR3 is TGTGCCATCAGTGAAACTGCCGGGACTAATGAGCAGTTCTTC.

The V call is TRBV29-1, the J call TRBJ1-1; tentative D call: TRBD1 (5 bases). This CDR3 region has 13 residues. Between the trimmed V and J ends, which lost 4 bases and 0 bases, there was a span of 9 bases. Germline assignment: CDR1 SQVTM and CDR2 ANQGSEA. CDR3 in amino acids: CSVVGRVNTEAFF. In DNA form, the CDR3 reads TGCAGCGTTGTGGGGCGCGTGAACACTGAAGCTTTCTTT. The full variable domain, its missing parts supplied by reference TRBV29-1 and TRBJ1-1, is SAVISQKPSRDICQRGTSLTIQCQVDSQVTMMFWYRQQPGQSLTLIATANQGSEATYESGFVIDKFPISRPNLTFSTLTVSNMSPEDSSIYLCSVVGRVNTEAFFGQGTRLTVV.

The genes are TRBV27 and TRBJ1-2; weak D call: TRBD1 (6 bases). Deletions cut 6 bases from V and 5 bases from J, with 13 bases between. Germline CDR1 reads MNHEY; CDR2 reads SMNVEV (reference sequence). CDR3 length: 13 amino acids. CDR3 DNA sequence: TGTGCCAGCAGGGGCGGGGGGCAATATGGCTACACCTTC. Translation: CASRGGGQYGYTF.

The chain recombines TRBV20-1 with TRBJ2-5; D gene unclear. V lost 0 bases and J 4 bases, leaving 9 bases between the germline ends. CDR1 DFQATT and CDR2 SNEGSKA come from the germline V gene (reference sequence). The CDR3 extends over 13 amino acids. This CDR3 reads CSARDGVSETQYF. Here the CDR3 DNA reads TGCAGTGCTAGAGATGGAGTCTCAGAGACCCAGTACTTC.

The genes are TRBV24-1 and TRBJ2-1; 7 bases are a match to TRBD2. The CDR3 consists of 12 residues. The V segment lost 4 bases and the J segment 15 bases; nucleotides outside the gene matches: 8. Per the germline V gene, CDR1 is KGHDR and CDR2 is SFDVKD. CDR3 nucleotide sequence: TGTGCCACCAGTGACCTCGCGGGCGGGGGGTTCTTC. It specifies CATSDLAGGGFF.

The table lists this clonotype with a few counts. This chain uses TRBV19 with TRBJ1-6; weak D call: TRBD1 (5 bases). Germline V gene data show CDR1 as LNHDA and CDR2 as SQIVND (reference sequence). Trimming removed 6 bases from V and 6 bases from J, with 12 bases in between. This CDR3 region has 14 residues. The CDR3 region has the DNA TGTGCCAGTAGCGAGCAGGGAGGTAATTCACCCCTCCACTTT. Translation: CASSEQGGNSPLHF.

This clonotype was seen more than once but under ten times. CDR3 region: CASSYRGEGYEQYF. The DNA for the CDR3 is TGTGCCAGCAGTTATCGCGGAGAGGGCTACGAGCAGTACTTC. The J gene is TRBJ2-7, the V gene TRBV6-5, with a weak D call TRBD2 (5 bases). V was cut by 3 bases and J by 3 bases, with 12 bases left in between. Germline CDR1 reads MNHEY; CDR2 reads SVGAGI. The CDR3 totals 14 residues.

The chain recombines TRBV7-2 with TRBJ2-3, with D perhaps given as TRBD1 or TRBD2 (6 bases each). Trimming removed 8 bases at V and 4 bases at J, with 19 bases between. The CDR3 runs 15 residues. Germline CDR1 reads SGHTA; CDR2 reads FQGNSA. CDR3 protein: CASGREGGRADTQYF. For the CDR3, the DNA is TGTGCCAGCGGAAGAGAGGGGGGTCGTGCAGATACGCAGTATTTT. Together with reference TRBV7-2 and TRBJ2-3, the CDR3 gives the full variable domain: GAGVSQSPSNKVTEKGKDVELRCDPISGHTALYWYRQSLGQGLEFLIYFQGNSAPDKSGLPSDRFSAERTGGSVSTLTIQRTQQEDSAVYLCASGREGGRADTQYFGPGTRLTVL.

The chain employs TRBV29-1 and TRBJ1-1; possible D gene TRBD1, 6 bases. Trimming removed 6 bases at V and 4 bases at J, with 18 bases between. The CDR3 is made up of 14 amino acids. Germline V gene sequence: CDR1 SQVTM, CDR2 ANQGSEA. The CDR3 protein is CSVSDRLTSTEAFF. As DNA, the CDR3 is TGCAGCGTCTCCGACAGGCTTACGAGCACTGAAGCTTTCTTT.

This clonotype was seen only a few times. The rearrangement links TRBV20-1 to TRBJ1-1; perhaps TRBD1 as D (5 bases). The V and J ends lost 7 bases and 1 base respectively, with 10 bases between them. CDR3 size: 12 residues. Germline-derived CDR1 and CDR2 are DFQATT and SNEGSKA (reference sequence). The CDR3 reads CSGVGTNTEAFF. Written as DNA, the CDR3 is TGCAGTGGGGTAGGGACGAACACTGAAGCTTTCTTT.

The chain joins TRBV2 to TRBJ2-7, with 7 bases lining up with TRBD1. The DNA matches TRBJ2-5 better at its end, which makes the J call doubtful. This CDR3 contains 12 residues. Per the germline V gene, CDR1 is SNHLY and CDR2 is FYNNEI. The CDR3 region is CASSGRGETQYF. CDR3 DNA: TGTGCCAGCAGTGGCAGGGGGGAGACCCAGTACTTC.

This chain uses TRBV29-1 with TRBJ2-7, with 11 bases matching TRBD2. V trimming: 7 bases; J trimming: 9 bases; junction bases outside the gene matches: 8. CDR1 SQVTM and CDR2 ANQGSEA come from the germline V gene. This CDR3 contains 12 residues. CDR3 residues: CSASTSGRGQYF. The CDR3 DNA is TGCAGCGCATCCACTAGCGGGAGAGGGCAGTACTTC.

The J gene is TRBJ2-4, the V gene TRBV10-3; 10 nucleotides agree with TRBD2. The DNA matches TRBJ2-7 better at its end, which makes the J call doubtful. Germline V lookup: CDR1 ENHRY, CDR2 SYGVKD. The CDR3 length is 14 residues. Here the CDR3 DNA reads TGTGCCGTCCGGGCTAGCGGGAGTCCCTACGAGCAGTACTTC. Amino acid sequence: CAVRASGSPYEQYF.

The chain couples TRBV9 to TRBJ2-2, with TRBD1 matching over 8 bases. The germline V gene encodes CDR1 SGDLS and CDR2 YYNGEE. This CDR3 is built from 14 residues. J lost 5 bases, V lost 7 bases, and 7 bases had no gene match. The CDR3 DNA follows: TGTGCCAGCTCTGGACAGGGCGGGACCGGGGAGCTGTTTTTT. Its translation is CASSGQGGTGELFF.

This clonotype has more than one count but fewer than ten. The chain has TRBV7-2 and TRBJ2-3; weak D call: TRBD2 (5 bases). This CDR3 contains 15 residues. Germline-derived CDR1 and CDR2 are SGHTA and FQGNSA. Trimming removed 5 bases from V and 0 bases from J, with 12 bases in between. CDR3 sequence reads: CASSISASSTDTQYF. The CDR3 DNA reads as TGTGCCAGCAGCATTAGCGCTTCTAGCACAGATACGCAGTATTTT.

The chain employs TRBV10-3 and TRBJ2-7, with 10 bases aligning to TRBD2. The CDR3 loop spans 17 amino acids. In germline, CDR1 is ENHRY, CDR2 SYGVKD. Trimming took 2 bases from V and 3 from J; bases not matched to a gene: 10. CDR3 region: CAISEKDSSGGFYEQYF. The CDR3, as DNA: TGTGCCATCAGTGAGAAGGACTCTAGCGGGGGCTTCTACGAGCAGTACTTC.

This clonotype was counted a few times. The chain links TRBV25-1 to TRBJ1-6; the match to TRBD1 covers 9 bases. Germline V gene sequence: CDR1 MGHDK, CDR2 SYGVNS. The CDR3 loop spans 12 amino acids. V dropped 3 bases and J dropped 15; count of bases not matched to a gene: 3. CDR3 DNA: TGTGCCAGCAGTGAGGGGGACAGGGACCTCCACTTT. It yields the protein CASSEGDRDLHF. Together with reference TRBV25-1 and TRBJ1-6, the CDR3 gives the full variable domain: EADIYQTPRYLVIGTGKKITLECSQTMGHDKMYWYQQDPGMELHLIHYSYGVNSTEKGDLSSESTVSRIRTEHFPLTLESARPSHTSQYLCASSEGDRDLHFGNGTRLTVT.

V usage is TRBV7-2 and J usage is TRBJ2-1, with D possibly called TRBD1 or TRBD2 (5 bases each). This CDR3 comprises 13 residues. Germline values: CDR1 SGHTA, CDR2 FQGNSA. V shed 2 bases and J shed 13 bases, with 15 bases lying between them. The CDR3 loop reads CASSLRVGETQFF. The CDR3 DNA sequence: TGTGCCAGCAGCTTAAGGGTGGGGGAGACCCAGTTCTTC.

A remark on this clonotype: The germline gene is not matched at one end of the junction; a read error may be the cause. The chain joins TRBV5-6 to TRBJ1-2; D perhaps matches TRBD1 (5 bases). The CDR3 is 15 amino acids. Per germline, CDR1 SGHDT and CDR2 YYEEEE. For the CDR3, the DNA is TGTGCCAGCAGCTTGATCAGGGAGAAGGACTATAGCTACACCTTC. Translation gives CASSLIREKDYSYTF.

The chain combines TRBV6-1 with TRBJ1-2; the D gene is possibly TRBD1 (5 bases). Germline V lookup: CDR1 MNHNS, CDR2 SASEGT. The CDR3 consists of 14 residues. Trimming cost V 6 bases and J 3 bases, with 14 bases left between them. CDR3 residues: CASSSAGDYYGYTF. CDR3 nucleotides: TGTGCCAGCAGCTCGGCGGGGGACTACTATGGCTACACCTTC.

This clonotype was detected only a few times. The DNA of the CDR3 is TGTGCCAGCAGTGAATCATGGGGTAGCGCGTCCTACGAGCAGTACTTC. Translating it yields CASSESWGSASYEQYF. The chain combines TRBV25-1 with TRBJ2-7; D is perhaps TRBD2 (5 bases). V dropped 1 base and J dropped 1 base, with 14 bases sitting between them. Germline V gene sequence: CDR1 MGHDK, CDR2 SYGVNS. The CDR3 is 16 residues long.

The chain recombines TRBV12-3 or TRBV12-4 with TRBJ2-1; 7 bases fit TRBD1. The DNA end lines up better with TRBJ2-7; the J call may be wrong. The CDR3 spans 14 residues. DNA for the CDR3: TGTGCCAGCAGTCGGACAGGCGGTTACTACGAGCAGTACTTC. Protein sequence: CASSRTGGYYEQYF.

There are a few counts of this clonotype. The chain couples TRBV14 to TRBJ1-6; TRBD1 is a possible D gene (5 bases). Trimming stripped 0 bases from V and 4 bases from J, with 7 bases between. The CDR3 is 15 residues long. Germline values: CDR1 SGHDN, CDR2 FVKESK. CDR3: CASSQDAGYNSPLHF. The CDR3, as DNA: TGTGCCAGCAGCCAAGATGCAGGGTATAATTCACCCCTCCACTTT.